This T cell receptor beta chain was sequenced for a study of blood T cell repertoires in COVID-19. Overall study context: Sample material is recorded as cDNA or gDNA derived from T cells, B-cell-depleted T cells, or PBMCs.

The trim removed 0 bases at V and 0 bases at J, leaving 8 bases unmatched. The CDR3 loop spans 18 amino acids. Germline values: CDR1 LGHNA, CDR2 YSLEER. Source study methods: Scientists estimated how many nucleated cells there were by amplifying reference gene primers. Measured with immunoSEQ multiplex PCR; TCRdb has only the in-frame clones, and not every one. The D gene and trimming were derived from the DNA, and the V and J assignments and clone size from that table. The table has 200,000 to 250,000 clones, about 90% seen once. This receptor was obtained from a man aged 60-69 years with acute or convalescent COVID-19. The sample was peripheral blood. The V gene is TRBV4-3, the J gene TRBJ2-4; 7 nucleotides line up with TRBD2. The CDR3 sequence: CASSQDRDSGLAKNIQYF. CDR3 in DNA: TGCGCCAGCAGCCAAGATCGGGATAGCGGGCTAGCCAAAAACATTCAGTACTTC.